Following are 9 T cell receptor beta chains from one sample sequenced in a study of cytomegalovirus exposure and HLA in healthy donors (dated by TCRdb to 2015 to 2018). Library prep was done by the immunoSEQ multiplex PCR assay. A mixture of 60 forward primers for TCR Vbeta segments and 13 reverse primers for TCR Jbeta segments was used in the multiplex PCR. TCRdb took over this immuneACCESS table, retaining in-frame rearrangements with V and J assigned. Such tables are incomplete; in checked studies, under half of the missing clones stem from an unresolved V gene, and the remainder is unexplained. The sample table holds approximately 170,000 clones, of which roughly four fifths were seen once. Around 1.9% of the sample lies in the top ten. Sequencing was performed on PBMCs. The receptors were gathered from a woman in her 30s in good health and CMV-seropositive.

J is TRBJ1-6 and V is TRBV30, with D possibly matching TRBD1 (5 bases). The CDR3 sequence is 12 residues long. Deletions cut 3 bases from V and 14 bases from J, with 14 bases between. The germline gives CDR1 GTSNPN, CDR2 SVGIG (reference sequence). The CDR3 reads CAWRESPGALHF. The CDR3 bases are TGTGCCTGGAGAGAAAGCCCGGGGGCCCTCCACTTT.

This clone was seen a handful of times. The chain links TRBV30 to TRBJ1-2; 8 bases fit TRBD1. The germline V gene encodes CDR1 GTSNPN and CDR2 SVGIG (reference sequence). The V and J ends lost 4 bases and 7 bases, in that order; junction bases with no gene match: 5. This CDR3 has 12 amino acids. CDR3 in amino acids: CAWKDRDRGYTF. DNA for the CDR3: TGTGCCTGGAAGGACAGGGACCGTGGCTACACCTTC.

The chain carries TRBV5-1 and TRBJ1-2; D gene unclear. The CDR3 totals 14 residues. Germline V gene lookup returns CDR1 SGHRS and CDR2 YFSETQ. Trimming took off 4 bases at V and 4 bases at J, with 14 bases between the two ends. The CDR3 DNA sequence: TGCGCCAGCAGCCCCGGACTTGGCGGCTATGGCTACACCTTC. It codes for CASSPGLGGYGYTF.

The table lists this clone with a few counts. The chain couples TRBV6-1 to TRBJ1-2; possible D gene TRBD1, 6 bases. V was pared by 6 bases and J by 5 bases, with 16 bases between. The CDR3 is 14 residues long. Germline-derived CDR1 and CDR2 are MNHNS and SASEGT. This CDR3 is CASRYTEGGYGYTF. The DNA for the CDR3 is TGTGCCAGCAGATATACAGAGGGGGGGTATGGCTACACCTTC.

The V gene is TRBV11-2, the J gene TRBJ1-4; 11 bases are shared with TRBD1. The CDR3 has 15 residues. Germline CDR1 is SGHAT and CDR2 is FQNNGV. With V trimmed by 5 bases and J by 7 bases, 6 bases remained unmatched. Written as DNA, the CDR3 is TGTGCCAGCAGCCCGGGACAGGGGGGGTTTGAAAAACTGTTTTTT. Translation gives CASSPGQGGFEKLFF.

This clone was counted only a few times. The J gene is TRBJ2-3, the V gene TRBV4-3; the D gene is possibly TRBD1 (5 bases). V gave up 4 bases and J gave up 4 bases, with 15 bases separating them. Germline CDR1 reads LGHNA; CDR2 reads YSLEER. CDR3 size: 15 residues. CDR3: CASSRSRVSPDTQYF. In DNA form, the CDR3 reads TGCGCCAGCAGCCGTAGCAGGGTGAGTCCAGATACGCAGTATTTT.

The chain links TRBV7-2 to TRBJ2-7; D may be TRBD2 (6 bases). V was shortened by 5 bases and J by 5 bases, with 22 bases between the two germline ends. Germline V lookup: CDR1 SGHTA, CDR2 FQGNSA. The length of the CDR3 is 16 residues. CDR3 protein: CASSPLGGNLVNEQYF. In nucleotides, the CDR3 is TGTGCCAGCAGCCCCCTAGGCGGGAACCTGGTGAACGAGCAGTACTTC.

The chain links TRBV4-3 to TRBJ1-2; tentatively, D is TRBD1 (6 bases). The CDR3 loop spans 13 amino acids. From germline, CDR1 is LGHNA and CDR2 YSLEER. Trimming took 5 bases from V and 2 from J, leaving 9 bases between them. CDR3 loop: CASSFGQNYGYTF. DNA for the CDR3: TGCGCCAGCAGCTTTGGACAGAACTATGGCTACACCTTC.

This clone has just one count. This chain links TRBV29-1 with TRBJ2-3, with D tentatively TRBD2 (5 bases). CDR3 length: 14 residues. Trimming took off 7 bases at V and 0 bases at J, with 14 bases between the two ends. Germline V gene lookup returns CDR1 SQVTM and CDR2 ANQGSEA. CDR3: CSGRRPSSTDTQYF. The CDR3 region has the DNA TGCAGCGGGAGGAGGCCCTCTAGCACAGATACGCAGTATTTT.